The 2 T cell receptor beta chains given below trace back to one sample, sequenced in a study of cytomegalovirus exposure and HLA in healthy donors. Primers for the PCR totalled 60 Vbeta and 13 Jbeta. Profiled with immunoSEQ multiplex PCR; TCRdb holds only in-frame clones, not every one. The table records about 140,000 clones, around 57% of them present only once. The sample consisted of PBMCs. These receptors all stem from a male donor in good health and CMV-seronegative.

The CDR3 bases are TGTGCCAGCAGCCTTAACAGGGGTTCTGGAAACACCATATATTTT. Translating gives CASSLNRGSGNTIYF. The rearrangement joins TRBV5-4 to TRBJ1-3, with TRBD1 identical over 7 bases. The germline CDR1 and CDR2 sequences are SGHNT and YYREEE (reference sequence). This CDR3 is 15 amino acids long. V was clipped by 4 bases and J by 1 base; unmatched bases: 5.

The rearrangement uses TRBV5-1 and TRBJ2-7; D remains ambiguous. Trimming left V 3 bases short and J 4 bases short, with 11 bases between. The length of the CDR3 is 13 residues. Germline lookup yields CDR1 SGHRS and CDR2 YFSETQ. Written as DNA, the CDR3 is TGCGCCAGCAGCTCGACTGCTAATTACGAGCAGTACTTC. The encoded protein is CASSSTANYEQYF.